This is a list of T cell receptor beta chains from one sample in a study of blood T cell repertoires in COVID-19. Data came from immunoSEQ multiplex PCR; TCRdb stores just in-frame clones and leaves some out. The table has a few hundred thousand clones, about 89% seen once. The sample was peripheral blood. Receptors were obtained from a woman aged 60 to 75 with acute or convalescent COVID-19. CDR3s include the opening cysteine and the closing phenylalanine or tryptophan. D genes are given only for firm matches. Expanded clones get a size class; other rows say once, few or many, or leave the size out.

v_call: TRBV28
j_call: TRBJ1-2
cdr3_length: 16
clone_size: NA
d_call: TRBD1
cdr3_aa: CASSFIFGQGLLGYTF
cdr3_nt: TGTGCCAGCAGTTTTATCTTCGGACAGGGACTATTGGGCTACACCTTC

v_call: TRBV29-1
j_call: TRBJ2-7
cdr3_length: 12
clone_size: NA
d_call: NA
cdr3_aa: CSVDAGVNEQYF
cdr3_nt: TGCAGCGTCGACGCCGGAGTAAACGAGCAGTACTTC

v_call: TRBV19
j_call: TRBJ2-4
cdr3_length: 14
clone_size: NA
d_call: TRBD1
cdr3_aa: CASRPRDRGYIQYF
cdr3_nt: TGTGCCAGTAGGCCCCGGGACAGGGGATACATTCAGTACTTC

v_call: TRBV6-4
j_call: TRBJ1-6
cdr3_length: 16
clone_size: NA
d_call: TRBD1
cdr3_aa: CASSDGMDRDNSPLHF
cdr3_nt: TGTGCCAGCAGTGACGGGATGGACAGGGATAATTCACCCCTCCACTTT

v_call: TRBV6-5
j_call: TRBJ1-2
cdr3_length: 13
clone_size: NA
d_call: TRBD1
cdr3_aa: CASGDREIGGYTF
cdr3_nt: TGTGCCAGCGGGGACAGGGAGATTGGGGGCTACACCTTC

v_call: TRBV29-1
j_call: TRBJ2-1
cdr3_length: 17
clone_size: NA
d_call: TRBD2
cdr3_aa: CSASGLADRSSYNEQFF
cdr3_nt: TGCAGCGCCTCGGGACTAGCTGACCGGAGCTCCTACAATGAGCAGTTCTTC

v_call: TRBV10-3
j_call: TRBJ1-4
cdr3_length: 15
clone_size: NA
d_call: NA
cdr3_aa: CAISDSGATNEKLFF
cdr3_nt: TGTGCCATCAGTGATTCAGGGGCTACTAATGAAAAACTGTTTTTT

v_call: TRBV24-1
j_call: TRBJ2-7
cdr3_length: 14
clone_size: NA
d_call: TRBD2
cdr3_aa: CATSDPGTSGEQYF
cdr3_nt: TGTGCCACCAGTGACCCCGGGACTAGCGGCGAGCAGTACTTC

v_call: TRBV19
j_call: TRBJ2-2
cdr3_length: 14
clone_size: once
d_call: NA
cdr3_aa: CASSISGNTGELFF
cdr3_nt: TGTGCCAGTAGTATCAGCGGGAACACCGGGGAGCTGTTTTTT

v_call: TRBV3-1/TRBV3-2
j_call: TRBJ2-5
cdr3_length: 15
clone_size: NA
d_call: TRBD2
cdr3_aa: CASLRVAGGGETQYF
cdr3_nt: TGTGCCAGCCTTCGGGTAGCGGGAGGGGGAGAGACCCAGTACTTC

v_call: TRBV4-2
j_call: TRBJ2-2
cdr3_length: 12
clone_size: NA
d_call: NA
cdr3_aa: CASSLDIGELFF
cdr3_nt: TGTGCCAGCAGCCTCGACATCGGGGAGCTGTTTTTT

v_call: TRBV18
j_call: TRBJ2-7
cdr3_length: 14
clone_size: NA
d_call: NA
cdr3_aa: CASSPPGVSYEQYF
cdr3_nt: TGTGCCAGCTCACCACCCGGGGTATCCTACGAGCAGTACTTC

v_call: TRBV7-3
j_call: TRBJ2-1
cdr3_length: 19
clone_size: NA
d_call: TRBD2
cdr3_aa: CASSVGGTSGGAGYNEQFF
cdr3_nt: TGTGCCAGCAGCGTAGGCGGGACTAGCGGGGGGGCCGGCTACAATGAGCAGTTCTTC

v_call: TRBV5-4
j_call: TRBJ2-7
cdr3_length: 15
clone_size: few
d_call: TRBD2
cdr3_aa: CASSPRTSGAYEQYF
cdr3_nt: TGTGCCAGCAGCCCGAGGACTAGCGGGGCTTACGAGCAGTACTTC

v_call: TRBV29-1
j_call: TRBJ2-7
cdr3_length: 12
clone_size: once
d_call: NA
cdr3_aa: CSVSVAAYEQYF
cdr3_nt: TGCAGCGTTAGCGTAGCGGCCTACGAGCAGTACTTC

v_call: TRBV7-2
j_call: TRBJ2-7
cdr3_length: 15
clone_size: NA
d_call: TRBD1
cdr3_aa: CASSVSGTDSYEQYF
cdr3_nt: TGTGCCAGCAGCGTTTCCGGGACAGACTCCTACGAGCAGTACTTC

v_call: TRBV4-1
j_call: TRBJ2-5
cdr3_length: 16
clone_size: NA
d_call: TRBD2
cdr3_aa: CASSQGSGGREETQYF
cdr3_nt: TGCGCCAGCAGCCAAGGGAGCGGGGGGAGGGAAGAGACCCAGTACTTC

v_call: TRBV9
j_call: TRBJ1-1
cdr3_length: 15
clone_size: NA
d_call: TRBD1
cdr3_aa: CASSVEGQGYTEAFF
cdr3_nt: TGTGCCAGCAGCGTAGAGGGACAGGGGTACACTGAAGCTTTCTTT

v_call: TRBV4-2
j_call: TRBJ1-2
cdr3_length: 14
clone_size: NA
d_call: TRBD1
cdr3_aa: CASSQDTGEDGYTF
cdr3_nt: TGTGCCAGCAGCCAAGATACAGGGGAAGATGGCTACACCTTC

v_call: TRBV5-6
j_call: TRBJ2-7
cdr3_length: 14
clone_size: NA
d_call: NA
cdr3_aa: CASSRRQVSYEQYF
cdr3_nt: TGTGCCAGCAGCCGGAGACAGGTTTCCTACGAGCAGTACTTC

v_call: TRBV20-1
j_call: TRBJ2-3
cdr3_length: 11
clone_size: NA
d_call: NA
cdr3_aa: CSASSPDTQYF
cdr3_nt: TGCAGTGCTAGCTCCCCAGATACGCAGTATTTT

v_call: TRBV5-1
j_call: TRBJ1-5
cdr3_length: 16
clone_size: NA
d_call: TRBD1
cdr3_aa: CVPGQGISVGNQPQHF
cdr3_nt: TGCGTTCCGGGACAGGGGATTTCGGTAGGCAATCAGCCCCAGCATTTT

v_call: TRBV7-9
j_call: TRBJ2-5
cdr3_length: 15
clone_size: NA
d_call: TRBD1
cdr3_aa: CASSTRDRGLETQYF
cdr3_nt: TGTGCCAGCAGCACCCGGGACAGGGGGCTCGAGACCCAGTACTTC

v_call: TRBV2
j_call: TRBJ2-1
cdr3_length: 14
clone_size: NA
d_call: TRBD2
cdr3_aa: CASSSSGSRHEQFF
cdr3_nt: TGTGCCAGCAGTTCTAGCGGGAGTAGACATGAGCAGTTCTTC

v_call: TRBV27
j_call: TRBJ2-2
cdr3_length: 13
clone_size: NA
d_call: TRBD2
cdr3_aa: CASRPGGSWELFF
cdr3_nt: TGTGCCAGCAGACCTGGCGGGAGCTGGGAGCTGTTTTTT

v_call: TRBV7-2
j_call: TRBJ1-2
cdr3_length: 11
clone_size: NA
d_call: NA
cdr3_aa: CASTTYRGADF
cdr3_nt: TGTGCCAGCACCACTTACCGAGGTGCCGATTTT

v_call: TRBV5-1
j_call: TRBJ2-2
cdr3_length: 14
clone_size: NA
d_call: NA
cdr3_aa: CASSLERDPGELFF
cdr3_nt: TGCGCCAGCAGCTTGGAACGGGATCCCGGGGAGCTGTTTTTT

v_call: TRBV6-1
j_call: TRBJ2-3
cdr3_length: 16
clone_size: once
d_call: TRBD2
cdr3_aa: CASSGLAGIGTDTQYF
cdr3_nt: TGTGCCAGCAGTGGACTAGCGGGAATAGGCACAGATACGCAGTATTTT

v_call: TRBV10-3
j_call: TRBJ1-1
cdr3_length: 14
clone_size: NA
d_call: NA
cdr3_aa: CAIMAGGTANEAFF
cdr3_nt: TGTGCCATCATGGCCGGGGGAACCGCAAATGAAGCTTTCTTT

v_call: TRBV18
j_call: TRBJ1-5
cdr3_length: 16
clone_size: NA
d_call: TRBD1
cdr3_aa: CASSPGQGSSNQPQHF
cdr3_nt: TGTGCCAGCTCACCAGGACAGGGGTCTAGCAATCAGCCCCAGCATTTT

v_call: TRBV19
j_call: TRBJ2-1
cdr3_length: 14
clone_size: NA
d_call: NA
cdr3_aa: CASSGQGFYNEQFF
cdr3_nt: TGTGCCAGTTCAGGGCAGGGATTTTACAATGAGCAGTTCTTC

v_call: TRBV5-4
j_call: TRBJ2-5
cdr3_length: 12
clone_size: NA
d_call: NA
cdr3_aa: CASSPRQETQYF
cdr3_nt: TGTGCCAGCAGCCCTAGGCAAGAGACCCAGTACTTC

v_call: TRBV9
j_call: TRBJ1-1
cdr3_length: 19
clone_size: once
d_call: TRBD1
cdr3_aa: CASSVGNRVSGGSNTEAFF
cdr3_nt: TGTGCCAGCAGCGTAGGCAACCGCGTGTCAGGGGGAAGTAACACTGAAGCTTTCTTT

v_call: TRBV29-1
j_call: TRBJ2-1
cdr3_length: 21
clone_size: NA
d_call: TRBD2
cdr3_aa: CSVGPVTSGRPRLSSYNEQFF
cdr3_nt: TGCAGCGTTGGGCCCGTGACTAGCGGGAGACCGCGTTTAAGCTCCTACAATGAGCAGTTCTTC

v_call: TRBV24-1
j_call: TRBJ2-5
cdr3_length: 15
clone_size: NA
d_call: TRBD1
cdr3_aa: CATGDRGQYQETQYF
cdr3_nt: TGTGCCACCGGGGACAGGGGACAGTACCAAGAGACCCAGTACTTC

v_call: TRBV21-1
j_call: TRBJ1-6
cdr3_length: 11
clone_size: NA
d_call: NA
cdr3_aa: CASIKFSPLHF
cdr3_nt: TGTGCCAGCATCAAGTTTAGCCCCCTCCACTTT

v_call: TRBV18
j_call: TRBJ1-1
cdr3_length: 15
clone_size: NA
d_call: NA
cdr3_aa: CASSPPIGADTEAFF
cdr3_nt: TGTGCCAGCTCACCACCGATAGGGGCCGACACTGAAGCTTTCTTT

v_call: TRBV9
j_call: TRBJ1-3
cdr3_length: 16
clone_size: NA
d_call: NA
cdr3_aa: CASSATGNPSGNTIYF
cdr3_nt: TGTGCCAGCAGCGCCACAGGGAATCCCTCTGGAAACACCATATATTTT

v_call: TRBV7-8
j_call: TRBJ1-2
cdr3_length: 16
clone_size: NA
d_call: NA
cdr3_aa: CASSLAPQGANYGYTF
cdr3_nt: TGTGCCAGCAGCTTAGCCCCACAGGGCGCAAACTATGGCTACACCTTC

v_call: TRBV28
j_call: TRBJ1-4
cdr3_length: 15
clone_size: NA
d_call: NA
cdr3_aa: CASRPTGKSNEKLFF
cdr3_nt: TGTGCCAGCAGACCCACAGGGAAGAGTAATGAAAAACTGTTTTTT

v_call: TRBV15
j_call: TRBJ1-1
cdr3_length: 16
clone_size: NA
d_call: NA
cdr3_aa: CATSRDSTQVNTEAFF
cdr3_nt: TGTGCCACCAGCAGAGATTCCACACAGGTGAACACTGAAGCTTTCTTT

v_call: TRBV7-3
j_call: TRBJ2-3
cdr3_length: 15
clone_size: NA
d_call: TRBD2
cdr3_aa: CASSEAGDLTDTQYF
cdr3_nt: TGTGCCAGCAGCGAAGCGGGAGATCTGACAGATACGCAGTATTTT

v_call: TRBV2
j_call: TRBJ1-5
cdr3_length: 18
clone_size: NA
d_call: TRBD1
cdr3_aa: CASRAGTGRDLGNQPQHF
cdr3_nt: TGTGCCAGCAGGGCCGGGACAGGGCGAGATTTGGGCAATCAGCCCCAGCATTTT

v_call: TRBV4-3
j_call: TRBJ2-1
cdr3_length: 16
clone_size: NA
d_call: NA
cdr3_aa: CASSQEEGAGYNEQFF
cdr3_nt: TGCGCCAGCAGCCAAGAAGAGGGGGCGGGGTACAATGAGCAGTTCTTC

v_call: TRBV7-2
j_call: TRBJ1-2
cdr3_length: 18
clone_size: NA
d_call: NA
cdr3_aa: CASSLTPAGLPRDGGYTF
cdr3_nt: TGTGCCAGCAGCTTAACCCCAGCCGGCCTCCCCAGGGATGGAGGCTACACCTTC

v_call: TRBV3-1/TRBV3-2
j_call: TRBJ2-1
cdr3_length: 14
clone_size: NA
d_call: NA
cdr3_aa: CASSLSGGGPEQFF
cdr3_nt: TGTGCCAGCAGCCTCTCGGGTGGGGGCCCGGAGCAGTTCTTC

v_call: TRBV4-1
j_call: TRBJ1-3
cdr3_length: 18
clone_size: NA
d_call: NA
cdr3_aa: CASSQDSFTGTRGNTIYF
cdr3_nt: TGCGCCAGCAGCCAGGATTCGTTTACAGGGACCCGAGGAAACACCATATATTTT